This TCR beta chain was identified during a study of T-cell memory formation after mild COVID-19 (dated by TCRdb to the early 2020s). Looking at the study overall: Most TCR sequence clusters were specific to one of the two donors. T-cell clones expanding and contracting after mild COVID-19 in two donors were tracked by longitudinal TCRalpha and TCRbeta repertoire sequencing. Two young, previously healthy adult volunteers, one female and one male, were included in the cohort.

Ficoll-Paque density gradient centrifugation was the method used to isolate PBMCs. A word on this clonotype: Its antigen has not been determined. There are no base qualities to consult, and no much larger clone falls within one base.

Instrument used: Illumina NovaSeq 6000. TCRalpha and TCRbeta cDNA libraries were built by 5'RACE with constant-segment primers, adding sample barcodes and unique molecular identifiers. Trizol reagent was used to extract RNA from every sample. The libraries were amplified in two PCR steps, and the second step added a second sample barcode and Illumina TruSeq adapters. Sequencing of libraries was performed on an Illumina NovaSeq with 2 x 150 bp paired-end reads. As for the authors' bioinformatics: The reads were demultiplexed and collapsed into UMI-guided consensus sequences using migec v1.2.7. Using mixcr v2.1.11, the UMI consensuses were aligned to TRA and TRB V and J templates and assembled into clonotypes. A clonotype was counted as expanded or contracted only when both edgeR and NoisET called the clonotype significant, with the noise models trained on biological replicates. edgeR calls used a false discovery rate-adjusted p below 0.01 and a log2 fold-change threshold of 1. As an exploratory analysis of dynamics, PCA with hierarchical clustering was applied to max-normalized trajectories of the 1000 most abundant clonotypes. Separately sequenced CD4+ and CD8+ repertoires were used to assign a CD4 or CD8 phenotype to each responding clone. TCRdb redid the processing of the public reads, applying fastp at Q25 and MiXCR, and retained in-frame beta chains. A single entry per CDR3 protein holds the most common genes and DNA from its merged rows. TCRdb assigned the V and J calls; the authors' analysis was not used. The sample table shows approximately 440,000 distinct CDR3 sequences, and around 20% are seen once. The ten top clones hold approximately 8.1% of the sample.

CDR3 length: 15 amino acids, cysteine to phenylalanine. The kept DNA is CDR3 alone, 45 bases in frame from the first base. Deletion took 1 base off V and 6 bases off J, with a span of 12 bases between the germline ends. The germline V gene yields SGHTA for CDR1 and FQGNSA for CDR2. Broader findings and caveats from the paper: SARS-CoV-2 specificity of the second-wave clones peaking on day 37 was not confirmed. Some responding clones were detected in pre-infection memory, which suggested that pre-existing cross-reactive memory T cells had joined the SARS-CoV-2 response. Contracting CD4+ clones appeared mostly in the CM and EM memory subsets, whereas CD8+ clones were enriched in EMRA. Clones contracting from day 15 to 85 had balanced CD4/CD8 phenotypes, while a second wave expanding from day 15 to 37 was biased towards CD4+. Only two mild cases were covered by the study, and larger cohorts that include severe cases with pre-infection samples were considered necessary.

The sequence links TRBV7-2 to TRBJ2-2; matching of 5 bases hints at TRBD2 as the D gene. The sample taken for sequencing was PBMCs or a T cell subset sorted from them (not recorded which). The TCR originated in an adult woman who had mild COVID-19 (a few samples of this study predate the infection). The sample titles of this study are shuffled in the database, so cell type and time point are left out; the donor was told from shared clones. CDR3 sequence: CASSLGPGSAGELFF. The nucleotides read TGTGCCAGCAGCTTAGGTCCGGGGTCGGCCGGGGAGCTGTTTTTT.